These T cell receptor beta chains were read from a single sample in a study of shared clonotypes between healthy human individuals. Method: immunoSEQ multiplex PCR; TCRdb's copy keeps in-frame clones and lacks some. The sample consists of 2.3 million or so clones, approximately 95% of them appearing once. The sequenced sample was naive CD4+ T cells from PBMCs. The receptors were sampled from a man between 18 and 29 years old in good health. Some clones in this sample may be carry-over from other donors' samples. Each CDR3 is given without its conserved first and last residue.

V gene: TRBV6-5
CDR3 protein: ASSSGIYNEQF

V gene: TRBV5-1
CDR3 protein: ASSRDRYTEAF

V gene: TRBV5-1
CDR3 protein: ASSSTPHSGTIPYEQY

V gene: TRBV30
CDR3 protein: AWSIRDRNYGYT

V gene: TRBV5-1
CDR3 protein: ASSLAGSVYNEQF

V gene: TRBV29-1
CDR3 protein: SVGPQETQY

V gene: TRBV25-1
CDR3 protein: ASRAGTYGYT

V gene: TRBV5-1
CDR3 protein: ASSLMGRGSYEQY

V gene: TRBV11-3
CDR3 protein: ASSLSGTTYEQY

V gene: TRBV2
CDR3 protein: ASSSSVSNQPQH

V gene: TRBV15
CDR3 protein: ATSSPGGTGNEKLF